This T cell receptor (beta chain) was observed in a study of radiation and T cells in renal cell carcinoma (dated by TCRdb to 2018 to 2021). For the wider study: In total, 50 or so samples, comprising roughly 25 tumors and 27 peripheral blood samples, were subjected to TCR beta sequencing. The final blood draw took place at 4 weeks after radiation, the same time as nephrectomy. Across all 50 or so samples, 4,000,000 or so unique CDR3 nucleotide sequences, encoding about 2,700,000 unique CDR3 amino acid sequences, were identified.

With respect to this clone: Its cognate antigen has yet to be identified. No base quality values were provided; no much bigger clone lies one nucleotide off.

From a lookup of the germline V gene, CDR1 and CDR2 are SNHLY and FYNNEI. The CDR3 runs 13 amino acids, cysteine and phenylalanine included. The entry retains the CDR3 DNA only, 39 bases that are in frame from base 1. V is clipped by 6 bases and J by 5 bases, and the sequence between their germline boundaries is 10 bases long. What the time point label conveys for this sample: blood 4 weeks post-SBRT, at nephrectomy. According to the study, the label for this sample's treatment or condition signals: 15 Gy SBRT to primary tumor, nephrectomy 4 weeks later. The samples were obtained from a clinical trial, where primary renal cell carcinomas were treated with 15 Gy stereotactic body radiation therapy and then removed by nephrectomy 4 weeks afterward. To track tumor-enriched clonotypes, serial peripheral blood was sampled from radiation-treated patients at baseline and at 2 weeks and 4 weeks after SBRT. Every patient had renal cell carcinoma of clear cell pathology. Genomic DNA for TCR sequencing was prepared using the QIAamp DNA Blood Mini Kit (Qiagen). Only samples passing all quality control checks were included in the analyses.

TCR beta libraries were generated from genomic DNA with the immunoSEQ kit, following the manufacturer's recommendations. Library preparation used a first multiplex PCR with proprietary primers, then a second PCR adding unique barcodes, with bead cleanups after each round. A positive control reaction and a negative control reaction, both provided in the kit, were run with every batch of samples. The final libraries were assessed on an Agilent 4200 TapeStation D1000 ScreenTape, pooled by volume, and quantified by qPCR. Sequencing was performed on an Illumina NextSeq500 using a MidOutput 150-cycle cartridge, with 156 Read1 cycles, 15 Index1 cycles, and the kit custom primers. The pooled library was loaded at approximately 0.95 pM with a roughly 22% PhiX control spike-in. Regarding the original processing steps: Vendor-processed data were analyzed in R, with a clonotype defined as all T cells sharing the same CDR3 nucleotide sequence. In the clone abundance analyses, frequencies were normalized to the 10,000 most abundant clones in each sample. Public T cell clones, averaging fewer than five per sample, were removed before analysis. Tumor-enriched clonotypes and baseline blood-enriched clonotypes were defined as those with an abundance difference of at least 32-fold between compartments. A beta-binomial differential abundance model was applied to find clonotypes that expanded or contracted between blood time points. Similarity between tumor and blood repertoires was quantified using the Baroni-Urbani and Buser coefficient, and groups were compared with two-tailed Wilcoxon tests in R. Imported from immuneACCESS, the table was reduced by TCRdb to in-frame sequences with V and J called. These copies leave out some clones; in studies compared against another copy, an unresolved V gene accounts for under half, and the cause of the remainder is not known. V and J calls and clone size are those listed in that table; D and trimming were worked out from the DNA. The sample records approximately 170,000 clones, about 87% of which are singletons. Approximately 10% of the sample belongs to the ten largest clones.

Overall study results and their limits: Top tumor clonotypes rose in blood from baseline to 2 weeks post-radiation, then contracted by 4 weeks, suggesting transient expansion of tumor-resident clones. Because the trial had a single-armed design, the trial could not examine how radiation dose or scheduling affected the TCR repertoire. Dynamics of the blood repertoire were not tracked past 4 weeks after treatment. Because no pretreatment tumor biopsies were available, whether clonotypes were present in the tumor at baseline could not be determined.

The chain links TRBV2 with TRBJ1-4, with the D gene not confidently named. The source is a woman in her 50s with renal cell carcinoma. Here the sequenced sample was blood, taken from a patient whose treatment included radiotherapy and nephrectomy. The DNA reads TGTGCCAGCAGGCGAACCGGGAATGAAAAACTGTTTTTT. Its protein reads: CASRRTGNEKLFF.